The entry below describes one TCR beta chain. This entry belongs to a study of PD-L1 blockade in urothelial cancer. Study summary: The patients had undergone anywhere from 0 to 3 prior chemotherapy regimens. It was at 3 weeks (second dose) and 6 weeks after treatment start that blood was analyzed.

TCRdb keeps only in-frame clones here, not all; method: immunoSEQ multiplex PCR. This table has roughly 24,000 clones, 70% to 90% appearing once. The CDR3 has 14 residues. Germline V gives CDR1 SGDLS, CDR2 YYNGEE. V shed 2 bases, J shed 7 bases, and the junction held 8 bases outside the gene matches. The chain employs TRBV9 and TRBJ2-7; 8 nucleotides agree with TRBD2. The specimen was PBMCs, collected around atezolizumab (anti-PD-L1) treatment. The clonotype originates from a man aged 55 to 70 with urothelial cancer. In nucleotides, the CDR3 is TGTGCCAGCAGCGTCAGAGGACTAGCAAGGGAGCAGTACTTC. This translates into CASSVRGLAREQYF. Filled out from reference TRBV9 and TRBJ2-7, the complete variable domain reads DSGVTQTPKHLITATGQRVTLRCSPRSGDLSVYWYQQSLDQGLQFLIQYYNGEERAKGNILERFSAQQFPDLHSELNLSSLELGDSALYFCASSVRGLAREQYFGPGTRLTVT.